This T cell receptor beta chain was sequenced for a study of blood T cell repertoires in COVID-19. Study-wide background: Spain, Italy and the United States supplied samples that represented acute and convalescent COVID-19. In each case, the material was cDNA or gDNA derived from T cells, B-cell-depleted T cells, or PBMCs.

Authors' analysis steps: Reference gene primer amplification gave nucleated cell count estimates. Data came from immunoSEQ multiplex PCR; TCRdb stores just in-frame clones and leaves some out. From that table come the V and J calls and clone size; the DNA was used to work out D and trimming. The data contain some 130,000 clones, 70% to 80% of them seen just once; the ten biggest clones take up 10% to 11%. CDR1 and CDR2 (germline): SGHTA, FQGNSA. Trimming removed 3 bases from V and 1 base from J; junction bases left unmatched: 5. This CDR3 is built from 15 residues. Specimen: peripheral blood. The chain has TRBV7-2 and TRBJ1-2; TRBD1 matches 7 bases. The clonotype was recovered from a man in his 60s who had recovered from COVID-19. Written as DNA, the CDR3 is TGTGCCAGCAGCTTTACAGGGGATGTTAACTATGGCTACACCTTC. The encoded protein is CASSFTGDVNYGYTF.